This T cell receptor beta chain comes out of a study of blood T cell repertoires in COVID-19. Overall study: COVID-19 samples, acute and convalescent, were from the United States, Italy and Spain. The analysed material was cDNA or gDNA that came from T cells, B-cell-depleted T cells, or PBMCs.

Methods used by the authors: Reference gene primer amplification gave estimated nucleated cell counts. Sequenced by immunoSEQ multiplex PCR; TCRdb stores in-frame clones only, minus some. The V and J calls and clone size are taken from that table; D and trimming were inferred from the DNA. The repertoire holds tens of thousands of clones, with 90% as singletons. J gave up 7 bases and V 6 bases, and 4 bases lay outside the gene matches. The CDR3 totals 13 residues. The gene calls are TRBV12-3 or TRBV12-4 and TRBJ1-4; 8 bases match TRBD1. Input material: peripheral blood. This TCR was sampled from a man between 60 and 70 years old with active or convalescent COVID-19. The CDR3 nucleotides read TGTGCCAGCAGAGGACAGGGTAGTGAAAAACTGTTTTTT. This gives the protein CASRGQGSEKLFF.